The sequence of this TCR beta chain was determined in a study of CD8 T cells in Susac syndrome. The RNA input was about 0.5 to 1 ug, and it was reverse transcribed with random hexamers. TCRdb used MiXCR to reprocess the immunoSEQ multiplex PCR reads, holding one entry per CDR3 protein. Seen here are around 280,000 distinct CDR3 sequences, approximately 84% observed once, and the top ten hold about 0.11%. The CDR3 contains 18 residues. With 7 bases removed from V and 4 bases from J, the gap between germline ends came to 26 bases. Germline CDR1 reads MDHEN; CDR2 reads SYDVKM. The origin of this receptor is a human donor with multiple sclerosis. Sequenced sample: CD8+ T cells from PBMCs. The rearrangement uses TRBV28 and TRBJ1-5; D is unresolved. DNA of the CDR3: TGTGCCAGCACCCGGGAGACTAACGGGGTGTTGGGGAATCAGCCCCAGCATTTT. Its translation: CASTRETNGVLGNQPQHF.